The 16 T cell receptor beta chains below were found in one sample sequenced in a study of shared clonotypes between healthy human individuals. The method was immunoSEQ multiplex PCR; TCRdb's version includes in-frame clones alone and lacks a portion of them. The data hold 2.3 million or so clones, with approximately 93% observed a single time. The specimen was naive CD4+ T cells from PBMCs. Subset: CD45RA+ positively selected. These receptors came from a young man in good health. Some clones in this sample may be carry-over from other donors' samples.

V is TRBV30 and J is TRBJ2-1; 11 bases are a match to TRBD1. Germline assignment: CDR1 GTSNPN and CDR2 SVGIG (reference sequence). The V segment lost 2 bases and the J segment 3 bases; nucleotides outside the gene matches: 3. The CDR3 runs 15 residues. CDR3 DNA: TGTGCCTGGAGTTATGGGACAGGGGGCTACAATGAGCAGTTCTTC. Protein product: CAWSYGTGGYNEQFF.

This sequence joins TRBV13 and TRBJ2-5; no definite D call. This CDR3 is built from 14 residues. Trimming left V 2 bases short and J 3 bases short, with 10 bases between. Germline-derived CDR1 and CDR2 are PRHDT and FYEKMQ (reference sequence). The CDR3 nucleotides are TGTGCCAGCAGCTTATCTTTTAGGGAAGAGACCCAGTACTTC. Translation: CASSLSFREETQYF.

This CDR3 reads CASIGRSTDTQYF. In nucleotides, the CDR3 is TGTGCCAGTATCGGGAGAAGCACAGATACGCAGTATTTT. The rearrangement links TRBV5-8 to TRBJ2-3; D may be TRBD2 (6 bases). This CDR3 has 13 residues. The V end was cut by 8 bases, the J end by 0 bases, with 10 bases between. The V gene's germline CDR1 is SGHTS and CDR2 YDEGEE.

The chain joins TRBV9 to TRBJ1-1, with 7 bases aligning to TRBD1. This CDR3 has 14 amino acids. The J segment lost 3 bases and the V segment lost 3 bases, leaving 5 bases of the junction unmatched. The V gene's germline CDR1 is SGDLS and CDR2 YYNGEE. In DNA form, the CDR3 reads TGTGCCAGCAGCGGAACGGGACAGTACACTGAAGCTTTCTTT. This encodes CASSGTGQYTEAFF.

The chain carries TRBV5-4 and TRBJ2-3; 7 nucleotides match TRBD2. The CDR3 runs to 16 residues. Germline assignment: CDR1 SGHNT and CDR2 YYREEE (reference sequence). Trimming at V came to 4 bases and at J to 4 bases, leaving 12 bases not matched to a gene. CDR3 in amino acids: CASSTLAGAGPDTQYF. The CDR3 coding sequence is TGTGCCAGCAGCACCTTGGCGGGAGCGGGCCCAGATACGCAGTATTTT.

V and J are TRBV28 and TRBJ1-3; 7 bases match TRBD1. Germline CDR1 and CDR2: MDHEN and SYDVKM. The CDR3 runs to 14 residues. V shed 8 bases, J shed 0 bases, and the junction held 4 bases outside the gene matches. The CDR3: CASLYRGSGNTIYF. DNA for the CDR3: TGTGCCAGCCTTTACAGGGGCTCTGGAAACACCATATATTTT.

The J gene is TRBJ2-3, the V gene TRBV19; tentatively, D is TRBD1 (5 bases). CDR1 and CDR2 (germline): LNHDA, SQIVND (reference sequence). The length of the CDR3 is 15 residues. V dropped 2 bases and J dropped 0 bases, with 9 bases sitting between them. CDR3 residues: CASSIRRQSTDTQYF. For the CDR3, the DNA is TGTGCCAGTAGTATACGTCGACAGAGCACAGATACGCAGTATTTT.

This chain connects TRBV2 to TRBJ2-2, with TRBD1 identical over 9 bases. The CDR3 spans 16 residues. Per germline, CDR1 SNHLY and CDR2 FYNNEI. The trim removed 6 bases at V and 0 bases at J, leaving 5 bases unmatched. The CDR3 nucleotides read TGTGCCAGCAGGTGGGACAGGGAAGCGAACACCGGGGAGCTGTTTTTT. Amino acid sequence: CASRWDREANTGELFF.

V and J are TRBV7-2 and TRBJ1-1, with TRBD1 matching 8 bases. The CDR3 consists of 16 residues. V was clipped by 4 bases and J by 1 base; unmatched bases: 8. The germline gives CDR1 SGHTA, CDR2 FQGNSA. Written as DNA, the CDR3 is TGTGCCAGCAGCTCAATCGCCGGGACAGGGAACACTGAAGCTTTCTTT. Protein: CASSSIAGTGNTEAFF.

The chain employs TRBV5-1 and TRBJ2-3, with 9 bases matching TRBD2. Germline V gene data show CDR1 as SGHRS and CDR2 as YFSETQ. The CDR3 runs 16 residues. V was pared by 0 bases and J by 9 bases, with 11 bases of the junction left unmatched. CDR3 amino acids: CASSLVGGRDLGTQYF. CDR3 nucleotides: TGCGCCAGCAGCTTGGTTGGCGGGAGGGATCTGGGGACGCAGTATTTT.

V and J are TRBV18 and TRBJ2-1, with TRBD2 identical over 10 bases. Trimming removed 3 bases from V and 7 bases from J; junction bases left unmatched: 12. This CDR3 region has 17 residues. From germline, CDR1 is KGHSH and CDR2 LQKENI. This chain's CDR3 is CASSPASSGRLLNEQFF. CDR3 DNA sequence: TGTGCCAGCTCACCGGCCTCTAGCGGGAGATTATTAAATGAGCAGTTCTTC.

Concerning this clone: The same CDR3 can be traced to other DNA sequences in this sample. The rearrangement joins TRBV7-9 to TRBJ1-2; D not resolved. The CDR3 has 12 amino acids. CDR1 and CDR2 from the germline V gene are SEHNR and FQNEAQ (reference sequence). The ends were cut back, 2 bases at V and 4 bases at J, with 5 bases in the middle. The CDR3 spells CASSLQSYGYTF. DNA of the CDR3: TGTGCCAGCAGCTTACAGAGCTATGGCTACACCTTC.

This sequence joins TRBV6-6 and TRBJ2-1, with D perhaps being TRBD1 or TRBD2 (5 bases each). The V gene's germline CDR1 is MNHNY and CDR2 SVGAGI (reference sequence). The V gene lost 7 bases and the J gene lost 10 bases, with 14 bases spanning the gap. CDR3 length: 12 amino acids. CDR3 bases: TGTGCCAGCACCAAATTGGGGGAAGAGCAGTTCTTC. It translates to CASTKLGEEQFF.

The V call is TRBV5-4, the J call TRBJ2-1; TRBD2 matches at 10 bases. The trim removed 7 bases at V and 2 bases at J, leaving 6 bases unmatched. Germline CDR1 and CDR2: SGHNT and YYREEE (reference sequence). The CDR3 has 15 residues. The CDR3 DNA sequence: TGTGCCAGCGGGAAGGGACTAGCGACCTACAATGAGCAGTTCTTC. Protein: CASGKGLATYNEQFF.

The chain carries TRBV7-3 and TRBJ2-2; D might be TRBD2 (5 bases). The CDR3 runs to 15 residues. Germline CDR1 is SGHTA and CDR2 is FQGTGA. V was trimmed by 2 bases and J by 4 bases, leaving 11 bases between them. The CDR3 DNA is TGTGCCAGCAGCTTATTTGGAGGTACCACCGGGGAGCTGTTTTTT. Translated, it gives CASSLFGGTTGELFF.

The V call is TRBV28, the J call TRBJ2-2, with no clear D. There are 12 residues in the CDR3. Trimming stripped 3 bases from V and 9 bases from J, with 8 bases between. CDR1 and CDR2 from the germline V gene are MDHEN and SYDVKM. In DNA, the CDR3 is TGTGCCAGCAGTTTGAAGATTCGGGAGCTGTTTTTT. Amino acid sequence: CASSLKIRELFF.